These T cell receptor beta chains were read from a single sample in a study of blood T cell repertoires in COVID-19. The repertoire was sequenced with immunoSEQ multiplex PCR; TCRdb's copy has only in-frame clones and lacks some. The sample consists of approximately 98,000 clones, about 80% of them appearing once. The sequenced material came from peripheral blood. The source of these receptors is a man at least 80 years old with acute or convalescent COVID-19. The CDR3 runs from the conserved cysteine through the conserved F or W. D genes are given only for firm matches. Size values are once, few and many counts, or a class for expanded clones, and some rows have none.

d_gene	j_gene	abundance	v_gene	CDR3nt	CDR3aa
.	TRBJ2-7	.	TRBV27	TGTGCCAGCAGTACCCGCGGGACCCAGAGAATCCACGAGCAGTACTTC	CASSTRGTQRIHEQYF
.	TRBJ2-7	.	TRBV30	TGTGCCTGGAGTCACAGGAATCTCTACGAGCAGTACTTC	CAWSHRNLYEQYF
.	TRBJ1-2	.	TRBV5-1	TGCGCCAGCAGCTTGGCAATCACAGGGTATGGCTACACCTTC	CASSLAITGYGYTF
TRBD1	TRBJ2-7	.	TRBV18	TGTGCCAGCTCACTAGACAGGGGAACCTACGAGCAGTACTTC	CASSLDRGTYEQYF
TRBD2	TRBJ2-1	.	TRBV6-5	TGTGCCAGCAGTTTCATTCTAGCGGGGTCCTACAATGAGCAGTTCTTC	CASSFILAGSYNEQFF
TRBD1	TRBJ1-5	once	TRBV30	TGTGCCTGGAGTCCCAGGACAGGGGCCAACTCCAATCAGCCCCAGCATTTT	CAWSPRTGANSNQPQHF
.	TRBJ2-5	.	TRBV27	TGTGCCAGCAGTTTTGCAGGGCAAGAGACCCAGTACTTC	CASSFAGQETQYF
TRBD1	TRBJ2-7	.	TRBV7-9	TGTGCCAGCAGCTTAACGGGGACAGGGGACGAGCAGTACTTC	CASSLTGTGDEQYF
TRBD1	TRBJ2-1	.	TRBV7-9	TGTGCCAGCAGCCCCGTGGGACAGGGGAATCATGGCGTTGAGCAGTTCTTC	CASSPVGQGNHGVEQFF
TRBD1	TRBJ1-3	.	TRBV28	TGTGCCAGCAGGCTTCCGGCAGACAGGGGGCCAGGAAACACCATATATTTT	CASRLPADRGPGNTIYF
.	TRBJ2-1	many	TRBV5-1	TGCGCCAGCAGCTTGTCCAGGACAAGCTCCTACAATGAGCAGTTCTTC	CASSLSRTSSYNEQFF
.	TRBJ2-1	few	TRBV5-1	TGCGCCAGCAGCGGGGCGGCCGGGTATTCTTTTGAGCAGTTCTTC	CASSGAAGYSFEQFF
.	TRBJ2-1	.	TRBV5-4	TGTGCCAGCAGCAACCCAGGTGCCTACAATGAGCAGTTCTTC	CASSNPGAYNEQFF
.	TRBJ2-6	.	TRBV11-2	TGTGCCAGCAGCACCACACATCAGGGAACCAACGTCCTGACTTTC	CASSTTHQGTNVLTF
TRBD1	TRBJ1-5	.	TRBV7-2	TGTGCCAGCAGCCCACAGGGGATTAGCAATCAGCCCCAGCATTTT	CASSPQGISNQPQHF
.	TRBJ1-2	.	TRBV30	TGTGCCTGGAGTGCGGGACTTCCCAACTATGGCTACACCTTC	CAWSAGLPNYGYTF
.	TRBJ1-3	once	TRBV9	TGTGCCAGCAGCGTAGATCCAGACTCTGGAAACACCATATATTTT	CASSVDPDSGNTIYF